This passage covers 32 T cell receptor beta chains from one sample sequenced in a study of T-cell memory formation after mild COVID-19. One entry per CDR3 protein results from TCRdb running MiXCR on the 5' RACE reads. The table has roughly 610,000 distinct CDR3 sequences, roughly 17% seen once; the top ten hold about 8.6%. Sequenced sample: PBMCs or a T cell subset sorted from them (not recorded which). Receptors originate from an adult woman who had mild COVID-19 (a few samples of this study predate the infection). Cell type and time point are not known.

This chain joins TRBV20-1 and TRBJ2-5, with D possibly called TRBD1 or TRBD2 (5 bases each). V lost 0 bases and J lost 3, with 17 bases in between. In germline, CDR1 is DFQATT, CDR2 SNEGSKA (reference sequence). The CDR3 sequence is 16 residues long. This CDR3 reads CSARDRTGAIKETQYF. CDR3 nucleotides: TGCAGTGCTAGAGATAGGACCGGGGCGATCAAAGAGACCCAGTACTTC.

This clonotype was found a few times. The chain carries TRBV7-3 and TRBJ2-5; 7 nucleotides line up with TRBD1. Germline lookup yields CDR1 SGHTA and CDR2 FQGTGA. The CDR3 contains 15 residues. V was clipped by 5 bases and J by 9 bases; unmatched bases: 15. The CDR3 DNA is TGTGCCAGCAGCGCTGGACAGGCGCCCCTGGAGGCCCAGTACTTC. Protein: CASSAGQAPLEAQYF. The whole variable domain, filled in from reference TRBV7-3 and TRBJ2-5, reads GAGVSQTPSNKVTEKGKYVELRCDPISGHTALYWYRQSLGQGPEFLIYFQGTGAADDSGLPNDRFFAVRPEGSVSTLKIQRTERGDSAVYLCASSAGQAPLEAQYFGPGTRLLVL.

The chain carries TRBV3-1 and TRBJ1-6, with D possibly matching TRBD1 (6 bases). This CDR3 spans 14 amino acids. V was clipped by 2 bases and J by 6 bases, with 8 bases between them. Germline CDR1 is LGHDT and CDR2 is YNNKEL (reference sequence). CDR3 in amino acids: CASSQKGGNSPLHF. DNA of the CDR3: TGTGCCAGCAGCCAAAAGGGGGGTAATTCACCCCTCCACTTT.

This clonotype was seen a few times. The chain uses TRBV11-2 and TRBJ2-5; D not certain. V lost 4 bases to trimming and J lost 5 bases, with 14 bases between them. This CDR3 is 14 amino acids long. Germline assignment: CDR1 SGHAT and CDR2 FQNNGV. CDR3 DNA sequence: TGTGCCAGCAGCTACGACTCTTTCCGGGAGACCCAGTACTTC. It yields the protein CASSYDSFRETQYF.

The chain has TRBV6-2 or TRBV6-3 and TRBJ2-7; D perhaps matches TRBD2 (5 bases). With 6 bases removed from V and 7 bases from J, the gap between germline ends came to 10 bases. This CDR3 is built from 11 residues. Germline lookup yields CDR1 MNHEY and CDR2 SVGEGT. The CDR3 DNA follows: TGTGCCAGCAGCCACGGGGTTGAGCAGTACTTC. It is translated as CASSHGVEQYF.

This clonotype was seen many times. The chain couples TRBV2 to TRBJ1-2, with no clear D. Trimming removed 6 bases from V and 8 bases from J, with 25 bases in between. The CDR3 runs 16 residues. CDR1 and CDR2 (germline): SNHLY, FYNNEI. The CDR3 nucleotides are TGTGCCAGCAGCCTGGGCCGGCAATCCACCCCGGGAGGCTACACCTTC. Its translation: CASSLGRQSTPGGYTF.

The chain joins TRBV7-2 to TRBJ1-2; maybe TRBD1 (5 bases). Germline-derived CDR1 and CDR2 are SGHTA and FQGNSA. The CDR3 is made up of 15 amino acids. Trimming removed 1 base at V and 1 base at J, with 10 bases between. For the CDR3, the DNA is TGTGCCAGCAGCTTAGACGGCAGGGTTAACTATGGCTACACCTTC. It is translated as CASSLDGRVNYGYTF.

The V gene is TRBV5-1, the J gene TRBJ2-2; perhaps TRBD1 as D (7 bases). V was pared by 0 bases and J by 5 bases, with 11 bases between. The CDR3 contains 15 residues. Germline V lookup: CDR1 SGHRS, CDR2 YFSETQ. The CDR3 coding sequence is TGCGCCAGCAGCTTGGCGACAGGGAGGACCGGGGAGCTGTTTTTT. It translates to CASSLATGRTGELFF.

The chain is built from TRBV9 and TRBJ2-5, with no clear D. With 5 bases removed from V and 2 bases from J, the gap between germline ends came to 16 bases. The length of the CDR3 is 15 residues. Germline lookup yields CDR1 SGDLS and CDR2 YYNGEE. The DNA of the CDR3 is TGTGCCAGCAGTAGCAACTTGTTTACGCAAGAGACCCAGTACTTC. This encodes CASSSNLFTQETQYF. Looking up the rest from reference TRBV9 and TRBJ2-5 gives the full variable domain: DSGVTQTPKHLITATGQRVTLRCSPRSGDLSVYWYQQSLDQGLQFLIQYYNGEERAKGNILERFSAQQFPDLHSELNLSSLELGDSALYFCASSSNLFTQETQYFGPGTRLLVL.

This clonotype was picked up a small number of times. The chain is built from TRBV7-9 and TRBJ2-3, with 11 bases matching TRBD2. Germline CDR1 is SEHNR and CDR2 is FQNEAQ (reference sequence). The CDR3 has 13 residues. V was pared by 7 bases and J by 4 bases, with 1 base of the junction left unmatched. The CDR3 bases are TGTGCCAGCACTAGCGGGGGGCCAGATACGCAGTATTTT. Residues: CASTSGGPDTQYF. The full variable domain, with the rest looked up from reference TRBV7-9 and TRBJ2-3, is DTGVSQNPRHKITKRGQNVTFRCDPISEHNRLYWYRQTLGQGPEFLTYFQNEAQLEKSRLLSDRFSAERPKGSFSTLEIQRTEQGDSAMYLCASTSGGPDTQYFGPGTRLTVL.

This clonotype was seen many times. The chain combines TRBV11-2 with TRBJ2-2; D might be TRBD1 or TRBD2, each matching 7 bases. Trimming cost V 5 bases and J 4 bases, with 23 bases left between them. Germline-derived CDR1 and CDR2 are SGHAT and FQNNGV. The CDR3 has 18 residues. CDR3 protein: CASSHQGGPNRSTGELFF. For the CDR3, the DNA is TGTGCCAGCAGCCACCAGGGGGGGCCCAACCGGAGCACCGGGGAGCTGTTTTTT.

This chain uses TRBV5-1 with TRBJ2-2, with 14 bases identical to TRBD2. Germline-derived CDR1 and CDR2 are SGHRS and YFSETQ. The V segment lost 5 bases and the J segment 0 bases; nucleotides outside the gene matches: 3. This CDR3 contains 17 residues. The CDR3 spells CASSWTSGRPNTGELFF. In nucleotides, the CDR3 is TGCGCCAGCAGTTGGACTAGCGGGAGGCCGAACACCGGGGAGCTGTTTTTT.

This clonotype was detected a few times. This chain links TRBV4-1 with TRBJ2-1, with a possible D match to TRBD1 (6 bases). Germline V gives CDR1 MGHRA, CDR2 YSYEKL. V was shortened by 4 bases and J by 7 bases, with 17 bases between the two germline ends. The length of the CDR3 is 15 residues. DNA for the CDR3: TGCGCCAGCAGCCCTACAGGGAATTTCGGAAATGAGCAGTTCTTC. It translates to CASSPTGNFGNEQFF.

This clonotype showed up just a few times. The V call is TRBV7-9, the J call TRBJ1-2; D is possibly TRBD1 (6 bases). CDR1 and CDR2 (germline): SEHNR, FQNEAQ (reference sequence). The CDR3 contains 12 residues. V was trimmed by 6 bases and J by 8 bases, leaving 13 bases between them. CDR3 protein: CASSHGQYGYTF. The DNA of the CDR3 is TGTGCCAGCAGTCACGGACAGTACGGCTACACCTTC.

The CDR3 DNA reads TGTGCCATCAGTGAGTCGCGGCTCGTTGGGGGATTACCCCGCACAGATACGCAGTATTTT. Its translation: CAISESRLVGGLPRTDTQYF. The gene calls are TRBV10-3 and TRBJ2-3; D assignment may be TRBD1 or TRBD2 (5 bases each). Trimming left V 0 bases short and J 1 base short, with 23 bases between. Germline CDR1 is ENHRY and CDR2 is SYGVKD. The CDR3 totals 20 residues.

The chain has TRBV25-1 and TRBJ1-4; D may be TRBD1 (6 bases). The CDR3 loop spans 15 amino acids. The V and J ends lost 8 bases and 3 bases respectively, with 16 bases between them. CDR1 and CDR2 (germline): MGHDK, SYGVNS. The CDR3 loop is CASQPGRTANEKLFF. CDR3 DNA sequence: TGTGCCAGCCAACCTGGCAGGACAGCTAATGAAAAACTGTTTTTT.

There are many counts of this clonotype. V is TRBV20-1 and J is TRBJ2-1, with D maybe TRBD2 (6 bases). Germline V gene data show CDR1 as DFQATT and CDR2 as SNEGSKA (reference sequence). Trimming removed 6 bases from V and 3 bases from J, with 15 bases in between. CDR3 size: 14 residues. As DNA, the CDR3 is TGCAGTGCCAAGCGTAGCGGAGACTACAATGAGCAGTTCTTC. Its protein product is CSAKRSGDYNEQFF.

This clonotype appeared a few times. The V call is TRBV25-1, the J call TRBJ2-5; maybe TRBD2 (5 bases). The germline CDR1 and CDR2 sequences are MGHDK and SYGVNS. The CDR3 sequence is 15 residues long. V was pared by 1 base and J by 4 bases, with 13 bases between. This CDR3 is CASSESSWAGETQYF. CDR3 bases: TGTGCCAGCAGTGAATCTAGCTGGGCGGGAGAGACCCAGTACTTC.

The rearrangement uses TRBV7-9 and TRBJ2-3; tentative D call: TRBD1 (6 bases). The V and J ends lost 10 bases and 2 bases respectively, with 13 bases between them. Germline assignment: CDR1 SEHNR and CDR2 FQNEAQ (reference sequence). This CDR3 contains 13 residues. CDR3 nucleotides: TGTGCCAACACGGCAGGGGCCACAGATACGCAGTATTTT. Translated, it gives CANTAGATDTQYF. Full variable domain (remainder filled in from reference TRBV7-9 and TRBJ2-3): DTGVSQNPRHKITKRGQNVTFRCDPISEHNRLYWYRQTLGQGPEFLTYFQNEAQLEKSRLLSDRFSAERPKGSFSTLEIQRTEQGDSAMYLCANTAGATDTQYFGPGTRLTVL.

This clonotype was counted many times. V is TRBV7-6 and J is TRBJ2-2; TRBD2 matches at 12 bases. The CDR3 is made up of 17 amino acids. From germline, CDR1 is SGHVS and CDR2 FNYEAQ. With V trimmed by 4 bases and J by 4 bases, 7 bases remained unmatched. CDR3 in amino acids: CASSWELAGGGTGELFF. DNA for the CDR3: TGTGCCAGCAGCTGGGAACTAGCGGGAGGTGGCACCGGGGAGCTGTTTTTT.

V is TRBV7-2 and J is TRBJ1-3; TRBD1 matches at 7 bases. The V gene end was trimmed by 5 bases and the J gene end by 4 bases; junction bases not matched to a gene: 8. This CDR3 region has 15 residues. Germline CDR1 is SGHTA and CDR2 is FQGNSA. CDR3 in DNA: TGTGCCAGCAGCCTTGACAGGGAGGGAGGAAACACCATATATTTT. Amino acids: CASSLDREGGNTIYF.

The chain recombines TRBV7-3 with TRBJ1-6; 9 bases align to TRBD1. Unmatched junction bases numbered 4, after V lost 6 bases and J lost 7 bases. This CDR3 comprises 14 residues. From germline, CDR1 is SGHTA and CDR2 FQGTGA. DNA for the CDR3: TGTGCCAGCAGAAGGGACAGGGTGAATTCACCCCTCCACTTT. Its protein product is CASRRDRVNSPLHF.

In this sample, this clonotype turned up a few times. The chain is built from TRBV29-1 and TRBJ2-1; the D is unclear. Per the germline V gene, CDR1 is SQVTM and CDR2 is ANQGSEA. V was trimmed by 6 bases and J by 0 bases, leaving 6 bases between them. This CDR3 region has 12 residues. The CDR3, as DNA: TGCAGCGTGAGCAGCTCCTACAATGAGCAGTTCTTC. It encodes CSVSSSYNEQFF.

This clonotype was seen ten or more times. The chain joins TRBV4-3 to TRBJ2-7; D not resolved. The CDR3 covers 14 residues. V shed 3 bases and J shed 2 bases, with 11 bases lying between them. CDR1 is LGHNA and CDR2 is YSLEER in the germline V gene. The CDR3 here is CASSHQTRTYEQYF. The DNA for the CDR3 is TGCGCCAGCAGCCATCAGACAAGAACCTACGAGCAGTACTTC.

This clonotype was found a few times. This chain uses TRBV2 with TRBJ2-2, with D possibly TRBD1 on 5 matching bases. Trimming stripped 8 bases from V and 11 bases from J, with 9 bases between. CDR3 length equals 10 residues. Germline loops: CDR1 SNHLY, CDR2 FYNNEI. The CDR3 coding sequence is TGTGCCAGCTCCCGGACAGAGCTGTTTTTT. The encoded protein is CASSRTELFF. The complete variable domain, with remaining parts taken from reference TRBV2 and TRBJ2-2, reads EPEVTQTPSHQVTQMGQEVILRCVPISNHLYFYWYRQILGQKVEFLVSFYNNEISEKSEIFDDQFSVERPDGSNFTLKIRSTKLEDSAMYFCASSRTELFFGEGSRLTVL.

The chain has TRBV19 and TRBJ2-7, with 7 nucleotides matching TRBD2. The CDR3 extends over 15 amino acids. J was trimmed by 0 bases and V by 3 bases; bases with no gene match: 5. Germline V gives CDR1 LNHDA, CDR2 SQIVND (reference sequence). The CDR3 protein is CASSISRGTSYEQYF. CDR3 nucleotide sequence: TGTGCCAGTAGTATCTCGCGGGGGACCTCCTACGAGCAGTACTTC.

This clonotype was seen only a few times. This chain joins TRBV9 and TRBJ2-3, with TRBD2 identical over 11 bases. CDR1 and CDR2 from the germline V gene are SGDLS and YYNGEE. The CDR3 has 16 amino acids. V trimming: 3 bases; J trimming: 3 bases; junction bases outside the gene matches: 6. This CDR3 is CASSETSGSSTDTQYF. In DNA, the CDR3 is TGTGCCAGCAGCGAAACTAGCGGGAGTAGTACAGATACGCAGTATTTT.

The chain couples TRBV10-3 to TRBJ1-6; no reliable D call. This CDR3 region has 13 residues. Germline V CDR1 and CDR2: ENHRY, SYGVKD. V dropped 11 bases and J dropped 8 bases, with 16 bases sitting between them. The CDR3 here is CAVLKGLDSPLHF. For the CDR3, the DNA is TGTGCCGTCCTCAAGGGTTTGGATTCACCCCTCCACTTT.

This chain connects TRBV5-5 to TRBJ2-1; 13 bases are shared with TRBD2. CDR1 SGHKS and CDR2 YYEKEE come from the germline V gene (reference sequence). Trimming took 6 bases from V and 5 from J; bases not matched to a gene: 5. The CDR3 is 15 amino acids. CDR3 protein: CASTRLAGGHNEQFF. The CDR3 region has the DNA TGTGCCAGCACTCGACTAGCGGGGGGTCACAATGAGCAGTTCTTC.

The chain links TRBV7-9 to TRBJ2-1; weak D call: TRBD2 (5 bases). The CDR3 is 14 residues long. Germline CDR1 reads SEHNR; CDR2 reads FQNEAQ (reference sequence). V gave up 4 bases and J gave up 8 bases, with 15 bases separating them. CDR3 loop: CASSSGKGSDEQFF. In DNA form, the CDR3 reads TGTGCCAGCAGCTCGGGAAAGGGATCAGATGAGCAGTTCTTC.

The V call is TRBV12-3 or TRBV12-4, the J call TRBJ2-3; 11 bases are a match to TRBD2. CDR3 size: 15 residues. The V and J ends lost 6 bases and 4 bases, in that order; junction bases with no gene match: 6. The CDR3 is CASSSTSGVSDTQYF. The CDR3 bases are TGTGCCAGCAGCTCGACTAGCGGGGTGTCAGATACGCAGTATTTT.

The rearrangement joins TRBV29-1 to TRBJ2-5; a weak D match, TRBD1 (7 bases). The germline gives CDR1 SQVTM, CDR2 ANQGSEA. The CDR3 consists of 14 residues. V shed 4 bases and J shed 4 bases, with 16 bases lying between them. Here the CDR3 reads CSVGLFQGGETQYF. The CDR3 coding sequence is TGCAGCGTTGGATTATTTCAGGGGGGAGAGACCCAGTACTTC.